The source of this TCR beta chain is a study of cytomegalovirus exposure and HLA in healthy donors. This CDR3 spans 16 amino acids. CDR1 is KGHSH and CDR2 is LQKENI in the germline V gene. Trimming at V came to 6 bases and at J to 4 bases, leaving 10 bases not matched to a gene. The primer mix had 60 Vbeta and 13 Jbeta primers. Clones were sequenced by immunoSEQ multiplex PCR, and TCRdb holds only the in-frame ones, with some missing. This sample's table reports 75,000 to 95,000 clones. The sample was PBMCs. The chain recombines TRBV18 with TRBJ2-5; 11 bases agree with TRBD1. The sequence came from a man younger than 40 in good health and CMV-seronegative. The CDR3 region is CASSHLPGQGGETQYF. The CDR3 DNA is TGTGCCAGCTCGCATCTCCCGGGACAGGGGGGAGAGACCCAGTACTTC.